The 13 T cell receptor beta chains reported below all come from one sample, sequenced in a study of cytomegalovirus exposure and HLA in healthy donors. Researchers ran the PCR with 60 Vbeta and 13 Jbeta primers. Data came from immunoSEQ multiplex PCR; TCRdb stores just in-frame clones and leaves some out. The sample carries approximately 190,000 clones, approximately 79% recorded once. The specimen sequenced was PBMCs. Source of these receptors: a man aged 35-49 years in good health and CMV-seropositive.

The V gene is TRBV5-6, the J gene TRBJ1-1; 7 bases line up with TRBD1. The CDR3 consists of 13 residues. V gave up 4 bases and J gave up 5 bases; unmatched junction bases: 5. Germline V lookup: CDR1 SGHDT, CDR2 YYEEEE. The DNA for the CDR3 is TGTGCCAGCAGCCTCAGACAGGGAACTGAAGCTTTCTTT. Protein: CASSLRQGTEAFF.

The genes are TRBV28 and TRBJ1-5; TRBD1 aligns across 11 bases. This CDR3 region has 15 residues. CDR1 MDHEN and CDR2 SYDVKM come from the germline V gene. V trimming: 6 bases; J trimming: 2 bases; junction bases outside the gene matches: 3. The CDR3 sequence: CASRTGQGGNQPQHF. The CDR3 region has the DNA TGTGCCAGCAGAACGGGACAGGGGGGCAATCAGCCCCAGCATTTT.

V is TRBV29-1 and J is TRBJ1-1; 8 bases match TRBD1. The CDR3 spans 13 residues. Germline trimming cut 4 bases from V and 6 bases from J; bases unmatched to any gene: 7. CDR1 and CDR2 (germline): SQVTM, ANQGSEA. The DNA for the CDR3 is TGCAGCGTTGCGGACAGGGTAATTGCTGAAGCTTTCTTT. It translates to CSVADRVIAEAFF.

The V gene is TRBV6-5, the J gene TRBJ1-5; TRBD1 aligns across 9 bases. CDR3 length: 14 amino acids. Germline CDR1 reads MNHEY; CDR2 reads SVGAGI. V gave up 5 bases and J gave up 5 bases; unmatched junction bases: 4. The CDR3 is CASSTTGGYQPQHF. The DNA for the CDR3 is TGTGCCAGCAGTACGACAGGGGGTTATCAGCCCCAGCATTTT.

This clone appeared a few times. The chain employs TRBV5-4 and TRBJ1-1; unclear D gene. CDR3 length equals 14 residues. Germline V gene data show CDR1 as SGHNT and CDR2 as YYREEE (reference sequence). The V gene lost 4 bases and the J gene lost 10 bases, with 20 bases spanning the gap. CDR3 region: CASSPEAPERRAFF. CDR3 DNA sequence: TGTGCCAGCAGCCCCGAGGCCCCAGAGCGACGAGCTTTCTTT.

The chain is built from TRBV10-3 and TRBJ2-1; 12 bases line up with TRBD2. The CDR3 contains 18 residues. The germline CDR1 and CDR2 sequences are ENHRY and SYGVKD. V was pared by 7 bases and J by 5 bases, with 15 bases of the junction left unmatched. This chain's CDR3 is CAITRTSGALSVNNEQFF. The DNA for the CDR3 is TGTGCCATCACCCGGACTAGCGGGGCCCTGTCCGTCAACAATGAGCAGTTCTTC.

The chain recombines TRBV21-1 with TRBJ1-5; the DNA was not compared with TRBD1, the D call given in the table. TRBV21-1 corresponds to a pseudogene. CDR3 length: 15 amino acids. The CDR3: CASSKTVTVNQPQHF. The CDR3 nucleotides read TGTGCCAGCAGCAAAACGGTGACAGTCAATCAGCCCCAGCATTTT.

This sequence joins TRBV19 and TRBJ1-1, with D possibly TRBD1 on 5 matching bases. V lost 3 bases, J lost 11 bases, and 13 bases lay in between. Germline loops: CDR1 LNHDA, CDR2 SQIVND (reference sequence). The CDR3 is 12 amino acids. The CDR3 region is CASSMQGGYAFF. The DNA of the CDR3 is TGTGCCAGTAGTATGCAGGGTGGGTATGCTTTCTTT.

This clone came up once. The chain is built from TRBV28 and TRBJ2-2, with no clear D. Germline V gene sequence: CDR1 MDHEN, CDR2 SYDVKM. The CDR3 is 13 residues long. V lost 5 bases and J lost 5, with 9 bases in between. In DNA form, the CDR3 reads TGTGCCAGCAGTCCCCCGGGTACCGGGGAGCTGTTTTTT. Its translation: CASSPPGTGELFF.

This rearrangement joins TRBV27 to TRBJ2-7; 8 bases line up with TRBD1. V lost 0 bases to trimming and J lost 4 bases; unmatched junction nucleotides: 8. The CDR3 length is 16 residues. Germline lookup yields CDR1 MNHEY and CDR2 SMNVEV (reference sequence). The CDR3 DNA is TGTGCCAGCAGTTTATCCGCGACAGGGGAGACTTACGAGCAGTACTTC. Translating gives CASSLSATGETYEQYF.

V usage is TRBV7-2 and J usage is TRBJ2-3; D is perhaps TRBD1 (5 bases). Germline lookup yields CDR1 SGHTA and CDR2 FQGNSA. The CDR3 totals 16 residues. V gave up 5 bases and J gave up 0 bases, with 15 bases separating them. In nucleotides, the CDR3 is TGTGCCAGCAGCATGTTGGCTGGGGCTAGCACAGATACGCAGTATTTT. This translates into CASSMLAGASTDTQYF.

The V and J genes are TRBV29-1 and TRBJ2-5, with D tentatively TRBD1 (5 bases). The V and J ends lost 0 bases and 1 base respectively, with 12 bases between them. The CDR3 has 15 amino acids. Germline-derived CDR1 and CDR2 are SQVTM and ANQGSEA. CDR3 residues: CSVEEGLGIQETQYF. In DNA, the CDR3 is TGCAGCGTTGAAGAGGGGCTCGGCATCCAAGAGACCCAGTACTTC.

Only a few counts were recorded for this clone. The chain has TRBV2 and TRBJ1-6, with 10 bases aligning to TRBD1. CDR3 size: 15 residues. Trimming took 7 bases from V and 7 from J; bases not matched to a gene: 7. Germline CDR1 and CDR2: SNHLY and FYNNEI. The CDR3 region is CASKERDRGNSPLHF. CDR3 bases: TGTGCCAGCAAGGAACGGGACAGGGGCAATTCACCCCTCCACTTT.